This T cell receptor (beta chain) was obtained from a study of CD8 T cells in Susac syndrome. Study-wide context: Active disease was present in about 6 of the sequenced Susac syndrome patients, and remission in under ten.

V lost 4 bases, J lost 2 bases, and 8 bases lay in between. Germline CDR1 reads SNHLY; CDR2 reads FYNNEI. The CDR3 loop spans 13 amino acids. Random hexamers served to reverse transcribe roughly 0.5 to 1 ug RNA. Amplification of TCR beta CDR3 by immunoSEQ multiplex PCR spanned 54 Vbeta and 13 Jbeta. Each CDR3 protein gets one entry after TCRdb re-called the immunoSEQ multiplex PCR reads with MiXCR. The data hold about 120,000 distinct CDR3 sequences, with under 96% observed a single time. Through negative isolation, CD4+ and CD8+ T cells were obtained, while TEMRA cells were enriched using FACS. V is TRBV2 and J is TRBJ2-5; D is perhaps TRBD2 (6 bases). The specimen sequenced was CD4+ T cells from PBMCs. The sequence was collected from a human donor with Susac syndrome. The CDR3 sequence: CASSGDSQETQYF. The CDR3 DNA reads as TGTGCCAGCAGTGGGGACTCTCAAGAGACCCAGTACTTC.